A single T cell receptor beta chain is shown here with its context. The sample comes from a study of T cells in localized non-small cell lung cancer. Some clones are missing from TCRdb's copy, which holds only in-frame ones; the method was immunoSEQ multiplex PCR. The data hold around 1,700 clones, with about 30% observed a single time. This CDR3 spans 13 amino acids. V was trimmed by 7 bases and J by 3 bases, leaving 12 bases between them. CDR1 is SNHLY, CDR2 FYNNEI, per germline. The material sequenced was normal lung tissue next to the tumor, taken before any cancer treatment. This sequence joins TRBV2 and TRBJ1-2; D might be TRBD1 (5 bases). The sequence derives from a female donor older than 55 with stage I lung adenocarcinoma. CDR3 DNA sequence: TGTGCCAGCAAGATGGAGGGACACTATGGCTACACCTTC. Translated: CASKMEGHYGYTF.